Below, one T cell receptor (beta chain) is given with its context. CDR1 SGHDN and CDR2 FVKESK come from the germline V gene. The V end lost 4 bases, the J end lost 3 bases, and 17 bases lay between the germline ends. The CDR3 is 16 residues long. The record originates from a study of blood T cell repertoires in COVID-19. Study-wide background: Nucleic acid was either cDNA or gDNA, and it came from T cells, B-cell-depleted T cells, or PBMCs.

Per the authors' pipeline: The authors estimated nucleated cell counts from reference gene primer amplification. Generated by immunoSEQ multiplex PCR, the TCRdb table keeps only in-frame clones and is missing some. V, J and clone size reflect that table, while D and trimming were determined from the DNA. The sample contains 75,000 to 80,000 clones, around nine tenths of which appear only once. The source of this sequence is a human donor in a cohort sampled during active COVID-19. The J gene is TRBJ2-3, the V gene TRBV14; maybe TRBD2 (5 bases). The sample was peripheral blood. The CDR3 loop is CASSPLGLRITDTQYF. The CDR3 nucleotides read TGTGCCAGCAGCCCACTAGGGCTCCGGATAACAGATACGCAGTATTTT.